The following is a T cell receptor beta chain sequence with its context. There are 13 residues in the CDR3. The germline CDR1 and CDR2 sequences are SGHDN and FVKESK. Trimming took off 6 bases at V and 8 bases at J, with 14 bases between the two ends. Profiled with immunoSEQ multiplex PCR; TCRdb holds only in-frame clones, not every one. This table has approximately 91,000 clones, approximately 87% appearing once. This specimen belongs to a study of PD-L1 blockade in urothelial cancer. Time point here: peripheral blood 6 weeks after treatment start. Sequencing used PBMCs, obtained around atezolizumab (anti-PD-L1) treatment. This chain links TRBV14 with TRBJ2-1; TRBD1 is a possible D gene (6 bases). The clonotype originates from a man between 65 and 79 years old with urothelial cancer. The DNA of the CDR3 is TGTGCCAGCAGGAACCGGGACACTCATGAGCAGTTCTTC. It yields the protein CASRNRDTHEQFF.